This T cell receptor beta chain was profiled in a study of blood T cell repertoires in COVID-19. Study information: COVID-19 samples collected from the United States, Italy and Spain covered acute and convalescent phases. Sources were T cells, B-cell-depleted T cells, or PBMCs; the material itself was cDNA or gDNA.

The trim removed 7 bases at V and 5 bases at J, leaving 7 bases unmatched. From germline, CDR1 is GTSNPN and CDR2 SVGIG (reference sequence). The CDR3 consists of 13 residues. In the authors' methods: The assay estimated nucleated cells by amplifying reference gene primers. Sequenced by immunoSEQ multiplex PCR; TCRdb stores in-frame clones only, minus some. That table is the source of V, J and clone size, and D and trimming were worked out from the DNA. Counted here are approximately 170,000 clones, less than 85% occurring once; the ten biggest clones make up around 2.9%. The receptor comes from an elderly woman with acute or convalescent COVID-19. Material for sequencing was peripheral blood. V is TRBV30 and J is TRBJ1-5; 8 nucleotides match TRBD1. Written as DNA, the CDR3 is TGTGCCTACCACGGACAGGGAGATCAGCCCCAGCATTTT. Translated: CAYHGQGDQPQHF. The complete variable domain, with remaining parts taken from reference TRBV30 and TRBJ1-5, reads SQTIHQWPATLVQPVGSPLSLECTVEGTSNPNLYWYRQAAGRGLQLLFYSVGIGQISSEVPQNLSASRPQDRQFILSSKKLLLSDSGFYLCAYHGQGDQPQHFGDGTRLSIL.